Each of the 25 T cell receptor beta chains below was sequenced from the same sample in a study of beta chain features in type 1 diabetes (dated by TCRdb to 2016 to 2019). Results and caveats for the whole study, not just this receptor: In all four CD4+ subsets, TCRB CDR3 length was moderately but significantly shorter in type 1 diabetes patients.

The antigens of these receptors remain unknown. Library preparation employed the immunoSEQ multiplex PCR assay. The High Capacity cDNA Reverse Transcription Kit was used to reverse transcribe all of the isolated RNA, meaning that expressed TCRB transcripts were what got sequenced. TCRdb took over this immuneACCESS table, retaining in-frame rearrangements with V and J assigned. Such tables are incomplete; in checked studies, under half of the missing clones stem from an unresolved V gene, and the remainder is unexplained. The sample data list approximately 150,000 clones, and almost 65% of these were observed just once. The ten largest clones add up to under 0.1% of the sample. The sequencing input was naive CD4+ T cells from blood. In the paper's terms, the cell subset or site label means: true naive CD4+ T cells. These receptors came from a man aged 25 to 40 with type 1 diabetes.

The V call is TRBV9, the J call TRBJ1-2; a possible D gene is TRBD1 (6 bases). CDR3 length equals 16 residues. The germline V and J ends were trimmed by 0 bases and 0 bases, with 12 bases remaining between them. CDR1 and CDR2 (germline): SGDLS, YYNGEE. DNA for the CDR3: TGTGCCAGCAGCGTAGAGCGGGGGCTAGCTAACTATGGCTACACCTTC. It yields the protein CASSVERGLANYGYTF. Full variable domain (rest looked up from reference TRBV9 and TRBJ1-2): DSGVTQTPKHLITATGQRVTLRCSPRSGDLSVYWYQQSLDQGLQFLIQYYNGEERAKGNILERFSAQQFPDLHSELNLSSLELGDSALYFCASSVERGLANYGYTFGSGTRLTVV.

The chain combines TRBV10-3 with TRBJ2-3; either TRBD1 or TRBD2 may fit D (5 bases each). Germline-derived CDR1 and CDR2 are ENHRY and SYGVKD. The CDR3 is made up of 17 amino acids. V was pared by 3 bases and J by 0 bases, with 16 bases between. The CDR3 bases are TGTGCCATCAGTGACTCGGGACGCCAAGGGAGCACAGATACGCAGTATTTT. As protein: CAISDSGRQGSTDTQYF.

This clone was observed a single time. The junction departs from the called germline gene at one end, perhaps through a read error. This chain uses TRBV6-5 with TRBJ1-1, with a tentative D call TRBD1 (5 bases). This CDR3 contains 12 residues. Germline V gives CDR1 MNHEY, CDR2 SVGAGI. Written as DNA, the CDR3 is TGTGCCAGCAGTTACTCGGCAGGGAAGTTTACTTTT. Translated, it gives CASSYSAGKFTF.

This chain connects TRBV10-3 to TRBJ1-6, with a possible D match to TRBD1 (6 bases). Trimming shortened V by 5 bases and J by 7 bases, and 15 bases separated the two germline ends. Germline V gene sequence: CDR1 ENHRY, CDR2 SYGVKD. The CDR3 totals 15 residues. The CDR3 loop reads CAISLTGQDNSPLHF. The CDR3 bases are TGTGCCATCAGTCTTACAGGGCAGGACAATTCACCCCTCCACTTT.

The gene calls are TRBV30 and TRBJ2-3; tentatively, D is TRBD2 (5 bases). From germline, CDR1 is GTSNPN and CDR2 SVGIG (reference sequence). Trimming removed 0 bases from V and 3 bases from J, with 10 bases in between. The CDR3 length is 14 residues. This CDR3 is CAWSVLGVTDTQYF. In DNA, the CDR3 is TGTGCCTGGAGTGTACTCGGGGTGACAGATACGCAGTATTTT.

Written as DNA, the CDR3 is TGTGCCAGCAGCGTCGGGACTAGCGGGGGCCCCCCCTACAATGAGCAGTTCTTC. Amino acids: CASSVGTSGGPPYNEQFF. V is TRBV9 and J is TRBJ2-1; 14 bases align to TRBD2. This CDR3 is built from 18 residues. V lost 2 bases and J lost 2; bases outside the gene matches: 6. Germline V gene sequence: CDR1 SGDLS, CDR2 YYNGEE.

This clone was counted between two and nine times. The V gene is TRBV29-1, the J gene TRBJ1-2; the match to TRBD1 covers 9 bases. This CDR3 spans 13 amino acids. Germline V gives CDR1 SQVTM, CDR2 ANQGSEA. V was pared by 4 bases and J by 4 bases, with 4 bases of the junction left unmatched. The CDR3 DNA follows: TGCAGCGTTGGTGGGACAGGGCTCTATGGCTACACCTTC. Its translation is CSVGGTGLYGYTF.

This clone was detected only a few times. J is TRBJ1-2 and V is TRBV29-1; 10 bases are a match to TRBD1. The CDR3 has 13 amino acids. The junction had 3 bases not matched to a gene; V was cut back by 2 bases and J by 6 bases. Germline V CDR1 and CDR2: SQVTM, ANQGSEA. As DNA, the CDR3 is TGCAGCGTTGAAACGGGACAGGGGCATGGCTACACCTTC. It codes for CSVETGQGHGYTF.

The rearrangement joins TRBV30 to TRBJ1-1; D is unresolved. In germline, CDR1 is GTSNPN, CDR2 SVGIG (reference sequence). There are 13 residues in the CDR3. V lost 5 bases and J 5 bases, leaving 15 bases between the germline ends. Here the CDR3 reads CAWAREPRTEAFF. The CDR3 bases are TGTGCCTGGGCACGAGAACCACGGACTGAAGCTTTCTTT.

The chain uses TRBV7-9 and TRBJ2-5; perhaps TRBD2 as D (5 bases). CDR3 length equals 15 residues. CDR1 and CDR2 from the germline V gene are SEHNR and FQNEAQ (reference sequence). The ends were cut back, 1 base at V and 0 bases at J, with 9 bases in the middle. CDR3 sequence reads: CASSLVYGNQETQYF. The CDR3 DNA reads TGTGCCAGCAGCTTAGTTTACGGGAACCAAGAGACCCAGTACTTC.

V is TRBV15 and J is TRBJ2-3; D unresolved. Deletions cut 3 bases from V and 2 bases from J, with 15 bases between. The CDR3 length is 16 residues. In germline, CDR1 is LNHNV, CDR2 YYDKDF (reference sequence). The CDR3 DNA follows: TGTGCCACCAGCAGCAAGGGCACCTCGAACACAGATACGCAGTATTTT. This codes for CATSSKGTSNTDTQYF.

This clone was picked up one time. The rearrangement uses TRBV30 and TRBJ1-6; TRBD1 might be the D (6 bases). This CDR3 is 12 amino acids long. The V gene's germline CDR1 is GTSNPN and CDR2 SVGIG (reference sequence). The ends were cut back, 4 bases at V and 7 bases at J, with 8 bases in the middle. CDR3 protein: CAWNRDNSPLHF. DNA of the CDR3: TGTGCCTGGAACAGGGACAATTCACCCCTCCACTTT.

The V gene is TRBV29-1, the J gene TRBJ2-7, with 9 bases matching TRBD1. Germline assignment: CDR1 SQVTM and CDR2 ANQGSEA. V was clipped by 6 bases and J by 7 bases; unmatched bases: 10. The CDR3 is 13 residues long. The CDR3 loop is CSVRGQGKMEQYF. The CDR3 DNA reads TGCAGCGTCCGGGGACAGGGAAAGATGGAGCAGTACTTC.

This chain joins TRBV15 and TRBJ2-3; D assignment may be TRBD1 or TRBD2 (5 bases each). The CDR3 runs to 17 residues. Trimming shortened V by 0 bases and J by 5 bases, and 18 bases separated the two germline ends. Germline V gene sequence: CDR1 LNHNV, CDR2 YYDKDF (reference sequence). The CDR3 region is CATSRDIGSPGGDTQYF. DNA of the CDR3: TGTGCCACCAGCAGAGATATCGGCTCTCCTGGGGGAGATACGCAGTATTTT.

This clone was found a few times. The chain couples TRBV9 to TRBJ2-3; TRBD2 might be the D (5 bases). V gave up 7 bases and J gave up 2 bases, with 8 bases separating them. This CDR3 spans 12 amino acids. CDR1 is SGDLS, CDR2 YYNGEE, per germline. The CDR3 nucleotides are TGTGCCAGCTCGGGGTTCACAGATACGCAGTATTTT. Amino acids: CASSGFTDTQYF.

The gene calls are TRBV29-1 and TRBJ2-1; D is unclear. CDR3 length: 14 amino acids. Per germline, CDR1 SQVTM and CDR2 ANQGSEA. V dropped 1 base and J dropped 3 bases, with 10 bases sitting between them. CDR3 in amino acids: CSVEGGYYYNEQFF. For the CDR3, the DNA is TGCAGCGTTGAAGGGGGTTACTACTACAATGAGCAGTTCTTC.

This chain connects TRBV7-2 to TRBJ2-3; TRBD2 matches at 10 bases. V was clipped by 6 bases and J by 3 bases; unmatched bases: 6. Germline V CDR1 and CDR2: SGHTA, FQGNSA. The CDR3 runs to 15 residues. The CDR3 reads CASRLMGLATDTQYF. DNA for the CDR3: TGTGCCAGCAGGCTAATGGGACTAGCGACAGATACGCAGTATTTT.

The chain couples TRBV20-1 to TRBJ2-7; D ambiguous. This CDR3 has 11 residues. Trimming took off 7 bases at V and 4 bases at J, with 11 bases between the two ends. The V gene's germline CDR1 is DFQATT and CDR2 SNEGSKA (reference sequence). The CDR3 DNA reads TGCAGTGTCCCTTGGGAATACGAGCAGTACTTC. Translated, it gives CSVPWEYEQYF.

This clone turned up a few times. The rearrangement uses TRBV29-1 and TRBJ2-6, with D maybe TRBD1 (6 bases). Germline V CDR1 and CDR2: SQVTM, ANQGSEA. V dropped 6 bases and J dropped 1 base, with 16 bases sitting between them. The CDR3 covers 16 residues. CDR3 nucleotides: TGCAGCGTCGGTCCGGACAGCAATTCTGGGGCCAACGTCCTGACTTTC. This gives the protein CSVGPDSNSGANVLTF.

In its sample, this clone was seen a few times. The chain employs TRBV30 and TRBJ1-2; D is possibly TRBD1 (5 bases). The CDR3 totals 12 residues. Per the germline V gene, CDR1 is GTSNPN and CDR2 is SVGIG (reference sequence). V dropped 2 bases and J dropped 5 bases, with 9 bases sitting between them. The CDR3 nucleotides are TGTGCCTGGAGTCCCGGGACTTATGGCTACACCTTC. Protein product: CAWSPGTYGYTF.

In nucleotides, the CDR3 is TGTGCCAGCAGCCGCGGGACTAGCGAGGGAAATGAGCAGTTCTTC. Translated: CASSRGTSEGNEQFF. The chain combines TRBV11-2 with TRBJ2-1; 10 bases are a match to TRBD2. Germline V gene lookup returns CDR1 SGHAT and CDR2 FQNNGV. This CDR3 contains 15 residues. Losses at the gene ends were 5 bases for V and 7 bases for J; bases not matched to a gene: 8.

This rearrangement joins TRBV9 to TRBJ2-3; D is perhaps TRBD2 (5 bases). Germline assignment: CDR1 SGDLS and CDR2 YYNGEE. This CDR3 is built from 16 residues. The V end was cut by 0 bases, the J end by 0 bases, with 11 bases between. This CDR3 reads CASSVGASSSTDTQYF. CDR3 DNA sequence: TGTGCCAGCAGCGTAGGGGCTAGCAGTAGCACAGATACGCAGTATTTT.

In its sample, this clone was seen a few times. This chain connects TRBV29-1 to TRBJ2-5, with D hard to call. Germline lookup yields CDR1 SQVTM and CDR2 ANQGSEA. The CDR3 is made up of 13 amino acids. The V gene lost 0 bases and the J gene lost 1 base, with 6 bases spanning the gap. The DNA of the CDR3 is TGCAGCGTTGAAGATACGGTCCAAGAGACCCAGTACTTC. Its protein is CSVEDTVQETQYF.

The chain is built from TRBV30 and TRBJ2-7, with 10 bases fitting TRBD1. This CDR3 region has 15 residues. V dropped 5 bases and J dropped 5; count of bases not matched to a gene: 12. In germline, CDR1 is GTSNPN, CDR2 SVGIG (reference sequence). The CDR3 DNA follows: TGTGCCTGGCATACGCCGGGACAGGGGTTCCACGAGCAGTACTTC. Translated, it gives CAWHTPGQGFHEQYF.

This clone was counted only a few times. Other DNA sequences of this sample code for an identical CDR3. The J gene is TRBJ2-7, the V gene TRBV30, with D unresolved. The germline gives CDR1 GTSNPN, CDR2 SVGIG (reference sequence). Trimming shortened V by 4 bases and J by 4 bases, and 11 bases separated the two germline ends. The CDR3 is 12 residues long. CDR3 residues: CAWTVTSYEQYF. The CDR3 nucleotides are TGTGCCTGGACCGTGACTTCATACGAGCAGTACTTC.